Here is one T cell receptor (beta chain) with its context. The assay was immunoSEQ multiplex PCR, and TCRdb's table has in-frame clones only and misses some. The table lists around 300,000 clones, 87% of them singletons, with 6% to 6.5% in the top ten. The CDR3 length is 15 residues. The ends were cut back, 0 bases at V and 7 bases at J, with 16 bases in the middle. Germline V gene sequence: CDR1 SGDLS, CDR2 YYNGEE. This record belongs to a study of blood T cell repertoires in COVID-19. This sequence was found in a woman between 40 and 50 years old who had recovered from COVID-19. V gene TRBV9 combines with J gene TRBJ1-2, with unresolved D. Sample: PBMCs or T cells enriched from blood (not recorded which). CDR3 sequence reads: CASSVVASEASGYTF. In DNA, the CDR3 is TGTGCCAGCAGCGTAGTGGCAAGTGAGGCGTCTGGCTACACCTTC.